This is a list of T cell receptor beta chains from one sample in a study of CD8+ T cells in alopecia areata. Data came from immunoSEQ multiplex PCR; TCRdb stores just in-frame clones and leaves some out. Of approximately 200,000 clones in the sample, about 60% were seen once. The sequencing used CD4+ T cells sorted from blood, collected at week 4, from a patient treated with tofacitinib. The source of these receptors is a human donor with alopecia areata. The CDR3 runs from the conserved cysteine through the conserved F or W. A D gene is named only where the DNA matches it firmly. Clone size is not always given. Where it is, it says once, few, many or a class for expanded clones.

size,D,J,length,V,DNA,CDR3
few,.,TRBJ1-1,14,TRBV2,TGTGCCAGCAGTGAGTTCCCGGTGAACACTGAAGCTTTCTTT,CASSEFPVNTEAFF
.,.,TRBJ2-7,14,TRBV2,TGTGCCAGCAGTGAGGACAGTCCTTACTACGAGCAGTACTTC,CASSEDSPYYEQYF
.,.,TRBJ2-5,14,TRBV4-2,TGTGCCAGCAGCCAACCAGGACAGCAAGAGACCCAGTACTTC,CASSQPGQQETQYF
.,.,TRBJ2-5,12,TRBV29-1,TGCAGCGTTGCCAGCCCCCAAGAGACCCAGTACTTC,CSVASPQETQYF
.,TRBD1,TRBJ2-1,16,TRBV7-2,TGTGCCAGCAGCCCGACAGGGGGTAGCTCCTACAATGAGCAGTTCTTC,CASSPTGGSSYNEQFF
.,.,TRBJ2-5,13,TRBV30,TGTGCCTGGAGTTTAAACTTGGAAGAGACCCAGTACTTC,CAWSLNLEETQYF
.,TRBD1,TRBJ2-1,14,TRBV5-1,TGCGCCAGCGGGACAGGGGTTGCAGCCAATGAGCAGTTCTTC,CASGTGVAANEQFF
.,.,TRBJ2-5,12,TRBV7-2,TGTGCCAGCAGCTTGGTCCAAGAGACCCAGTACTTC,CASSLVQETQYF
.,.,TRBJ1-4,15,TRBV4-1,TGCGCCAGCAGCCAAGAACTGTGGGGGATGGAAAAACTGTTTTTT,CASSQELWGMEKLFF
.,TRBD1,TRBJ1-3,16,TRBV11-2,TGTGCCAGCAGCGGGACAGGGGTAACGTCTGGAAACACCATATATTTT,CASSGTGVTSGNTIYF
.,.,TRBJ2-5,16,TRBV9,TGTGCCAGCAGCCCCTCCCAGCGTCGGCCCCCAGAGACCCAGTACTTC,CASSPSQRRPPETQYF
once,.,TRBJ1-5,13,TRBV30,TGTGCCTGGAGGGACTCGGAGAGTCAGCCCCAGCATTTT,CAWRDSESQPQHF
.,.,TRBJ2-7,14,TRBV5-1,TGCGCCAGCAGCACGCTCCGAGGGGACTACGAGCAGTACTTC,CASSTLRGDYEQYF
.,.,TRBJ2-7,16,TRBV4-3,TGCGCCAGCAGCCAAGAAGTCCCGGGGTTTGACGGCGAGCAGTACTTC,CASSQEVPGFDGEQYF
few,TRBD1,TRBJ2-7,15,TRBV29-1,TGCAGCGTTGGGTCCGGTTGGGACAGAGTTTACGAGCAGTACTTC,CSVGSGWDRVYEQYF
once,.,TRBJ1-6,13,TRBV6-5,TGTGCCAGCAGTTACTCTCGTTCTTCACCCCTCCACTTT,CASSYSRSSPLHF
.,.,TRBJ1-5,10,TRBV20-1,TGCAGTGCCACCTCTTTGCCCCAGCATTTT,CSATSLPQHF
once,.,TRBJ1-1,13,TRBV7-3,TGTGCCAGCAGCCTTCAGACTAACACTGAAGCTTTCTTT,CASSLQTNTEAFF
.,.,TRBJ1-2,15,TRBV28,TGTGCCAGCAGGGCCGGGACCGATCTATACTATGGCTACACCTTC,CASRAGTDLYYGYTF
.,.,TRBJ1-6,15,TRBV6-6,TGTGCCAGCAGTTACTCTGGCTCAGGCGATTCACCCCTCCACTTT,CASSYSGSGDSPLHF
.,.,TRBJ2-7,15,TRBV6-5,TGTGCCAGCAGTGCAAGACGGACCAACTCCTACGAGCAGTACTTC,CASSARRTNSYEQYF
.,.,TRBJ2-1,16,TRBV9,TGTGCCAGCAGCGTAGTCCCGGGGGTCGACTCGATTGAGCAGTTCTTC,CASSVVPGVDSIEQFF
.,.,TRBJ2-2,14,TRBV11-3,TGTGCCAGCAGCTTGGACGGGAACACCGGGGAGCTGTTTTTT,CASSLDGNTGELFF
.,TRBD1,TRBJ2-6,17,TRBV19,TGTGCCAGTAGCAAGGGACAGGGGTTCTCTGGGGCCAACGTCCTGACTTTC,CASSKGQGFSGANVLTF
few,.,TRBJ2-7,15,TRBV4-1,TGCGCCAGCAGCCACCCGACAATTACCTCCTACGAGCAGTACTTC,CASSHPTITSYEQYF
.,TRBD2,TRBJ2-1,13,TRBV2,TGTGCCAGCGGTAGCGGGGGGGCCCGAGAGCAGTTCTTC,CASGSGGAREQFF
.,.,TRBJ1-1,13,TRBV27,TGTGCCAGCAGACAGCAAGGAGACACTGAAGCTTTCTTT,CASRQQGDTEAFF
.,.,TRBJ1-2,14,TRBV6-1,TGTGCCAGCAGTGAAATCGGCAGGGGATATGGCTACACCTTC,CASSEIGRGYGYTF
few,.,TRBJ1-1,12,TRBV29-1,TGCAGCGTTGACAGAAAGAACACTGAAGCTTTCTTT,CSVDRKNTEAFF
.,.,TRBJ2-3,14,TRBV29-1,TGCAGCCTGGGGTTGTTTGGGGGCCCAGATACGCAGTATTTT,CSLGLFGGPDTQYF
.,.,TRBJ1-5,15,TRBV7-9,TGTGCCAGCAGCTTTGGTAGCAGGGACGATCAGCCCCAGCATTTT,CASSFGSRDDQPQHF
.,.,TRBJ1-5,13,TRBV5-1,TGCGCCAGCAGCTTGGGGGACTCCCAACCCCAGCATTTT,CASSLGDSQPQHF
few,.,TRBJ2-2,15,TRBV5-1,TGCGCCAGCAGCTTCACCGGGCTGAGCGCCGGGGAGCTGTTTTTT,CASSFTGLSAGELFF
.,.,TRBJ2-4,12,TRBV30,TGTGCCTGGAGTGGGGGAAAAAACATTCAGTACTTC,CAWSGGKNIQYF
.,.,TRBJ2-3,14,TRBV9,TGTGCCAGCGGGAGGAACCTCGGTGCAGATACGCAGTATTTT,CASGRNLGADTQYF
few,TRBD1,TRBJ1-1,14,TRBV4-3,TGCGCCAGCAGCGGGACAGTGAGCAACACTGAAGCTTTCTTT,CASSGTVSNTEAFF
once,.,TRBJ1-5,13,TRBV2,TGTGCCAGCGGACAGAATAGCAATCAGCCCCAGCATTTT,CASGQNSNQPQHF
.,.,TRBJ1-2,11,TRBV28,TGTGCCAGCAGCACGTACTATGGCTACACCTTC,CASSTYYGYTF
.,TRBD2,TRBJ2-3,16,TRBV29-1,TGCAGCGCAGCCCTGCGACTAGCGGGTAGCACAGATACGCAGTATTTT,CSAALRLAGSTDTQYF
few,TRBD2,TRBJ2-3,17,TRBV29-1,TGCAGCGTTGGGGTCCGGACTAGCGGGTCGCCTACAGATACGCAGTATTTT,CSVGVRTSGSPTDTQYF
.,TRBD2,TRBJ2-7,14,TRBV5-1,TGCGCCAGCAGCACCGGGACTAGCGACTACGAGCAGTACTTC,CASSTGTSDYEQYF
few,.,TRBJ1-6,15,TRBV28,TGTGCCAGCAGTACGTATGAGGCCTCCAATTCACCCCTCCACTTT,CASSTYEASNSPLHF
.,.,TRBJ1-1,12,TRBV29-1,TGCAGCGTTGACCGGGGGCGGGAGGAAGCTTTCTTT,CSVDRGREEAFF
.,TRBD2,TRBJ2-1,13,TRBV30,TGTGCCTGGCAGCGGGGGGATTACAATGAGCAGTTCTTC,CAWQRGDYNEQFF
.,.,TRBJ1-5,16,TRBV7-2,TGTGCCAGCAGCTTAGCGTCCGGGAGGGGCAATCAGCCCCAGCATTTT,CASSLASGRGNQPQHF